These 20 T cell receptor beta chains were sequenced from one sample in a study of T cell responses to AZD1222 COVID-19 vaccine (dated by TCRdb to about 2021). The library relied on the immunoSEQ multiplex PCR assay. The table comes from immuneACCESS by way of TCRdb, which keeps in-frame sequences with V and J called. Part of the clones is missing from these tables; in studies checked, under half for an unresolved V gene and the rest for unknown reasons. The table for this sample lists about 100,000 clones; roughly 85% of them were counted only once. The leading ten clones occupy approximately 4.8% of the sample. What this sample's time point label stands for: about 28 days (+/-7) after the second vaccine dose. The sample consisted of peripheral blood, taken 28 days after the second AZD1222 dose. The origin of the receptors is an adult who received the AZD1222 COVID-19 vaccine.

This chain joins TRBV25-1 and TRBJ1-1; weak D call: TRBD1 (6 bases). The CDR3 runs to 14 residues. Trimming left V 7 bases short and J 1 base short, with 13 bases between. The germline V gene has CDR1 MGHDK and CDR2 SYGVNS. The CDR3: CASTETGRNTEAFF. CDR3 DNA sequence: TGTGCCAGCACCGAAACAGGGCGGAACACTGAAGCTTTCTTT.

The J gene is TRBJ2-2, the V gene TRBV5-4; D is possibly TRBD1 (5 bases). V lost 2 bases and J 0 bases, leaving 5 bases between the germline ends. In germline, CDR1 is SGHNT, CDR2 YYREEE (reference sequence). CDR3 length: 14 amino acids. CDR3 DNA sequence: TGTGCCAGCAGCTTAGGGGCGAACACCGGGGAGCTGTTTTTT. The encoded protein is CASSLGANTGELFF.

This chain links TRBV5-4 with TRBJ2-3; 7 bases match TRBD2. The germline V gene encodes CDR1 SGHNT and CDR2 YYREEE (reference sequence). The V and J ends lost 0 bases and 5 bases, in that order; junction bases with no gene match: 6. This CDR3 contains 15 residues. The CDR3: CASSLDFREGDTQYF. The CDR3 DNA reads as TGTGCCAGCAGCTTGGACTTTAGGGAGGGAGATACGCAGTATTTT.

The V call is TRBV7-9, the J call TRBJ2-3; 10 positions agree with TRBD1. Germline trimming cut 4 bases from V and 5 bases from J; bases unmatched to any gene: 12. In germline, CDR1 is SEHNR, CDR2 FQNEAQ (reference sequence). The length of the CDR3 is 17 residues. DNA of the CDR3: TGTGCCAGCAGCTCGCCCAGGACAGGGGGTTCGGTAGATACGCAGTATTTT. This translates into CASSSPRTGGSVDTQYF.

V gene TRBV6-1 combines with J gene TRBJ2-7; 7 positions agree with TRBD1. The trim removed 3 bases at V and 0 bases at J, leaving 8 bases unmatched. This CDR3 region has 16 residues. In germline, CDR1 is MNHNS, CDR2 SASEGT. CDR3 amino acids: CASSDSPTGSSYEQYF. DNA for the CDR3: TGTGCCAGCAGTGATTCACCGACAGGGAGCTCCTACGAGCAGTACTTC.

This chain's CDR3 is CASSPTFGGVQPQHF. The CDR3, as DNA: TGCGCCAGCAGCCCAACGTTTGGGGGAGTCCAGCCCCAGCATTTT. V and J are TRBV4-3 and TRBJ1-5, with D possibly being TRBD1 (5 bases). Trimming removed 4 bases at V and 7 bases at J, with 17 bases between. This CDR3 spans 15 amino acids. The germline CDR1 and CDR2 sequences are LGHNA and YSLEER.

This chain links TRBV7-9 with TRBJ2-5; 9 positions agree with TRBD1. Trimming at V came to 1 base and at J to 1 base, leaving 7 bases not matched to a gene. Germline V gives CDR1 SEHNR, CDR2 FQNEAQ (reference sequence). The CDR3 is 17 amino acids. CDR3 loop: CASSLDRTGVFQETQYF. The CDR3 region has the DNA TGTGCCAGCAGCTTAGACCGGACAGGGGTTTTCCAAGAGACCCAGTACTTC.

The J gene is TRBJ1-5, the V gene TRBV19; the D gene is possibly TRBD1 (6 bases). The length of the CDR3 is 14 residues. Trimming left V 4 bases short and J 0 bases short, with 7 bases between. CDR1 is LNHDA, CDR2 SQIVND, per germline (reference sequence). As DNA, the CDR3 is TGTGCCAGTAGTAGGACAGATAGCAATCAGCCCCAGCATTTT. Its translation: CASSRTDSNQPQHF.

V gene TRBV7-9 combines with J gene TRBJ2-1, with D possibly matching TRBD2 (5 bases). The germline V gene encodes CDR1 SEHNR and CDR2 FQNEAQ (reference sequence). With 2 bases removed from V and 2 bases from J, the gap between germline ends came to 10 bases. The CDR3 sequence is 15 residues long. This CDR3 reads CASSLRRATYNEQFF. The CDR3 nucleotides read TGTGCCAGCAGCTTAAGGCGGGCCACCTACAATGAGCAGTTCTTC.

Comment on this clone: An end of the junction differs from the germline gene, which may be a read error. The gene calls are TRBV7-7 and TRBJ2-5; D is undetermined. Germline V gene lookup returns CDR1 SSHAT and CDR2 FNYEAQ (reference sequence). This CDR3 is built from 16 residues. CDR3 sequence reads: CASSSGRLVLGETQYF. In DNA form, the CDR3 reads TGTGCTAGCAGCTCCGGGCGTTTAGTGCTGGGAGAGACCCAGTACTTC.

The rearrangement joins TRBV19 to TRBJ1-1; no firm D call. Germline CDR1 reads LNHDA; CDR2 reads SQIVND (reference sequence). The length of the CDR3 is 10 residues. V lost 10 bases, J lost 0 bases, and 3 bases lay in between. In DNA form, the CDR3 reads TGTGCCACCGTGAACACTGAAGCTTTCTTT. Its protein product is CATVNTEAFF. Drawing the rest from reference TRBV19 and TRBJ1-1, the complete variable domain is DGGITQSPKYLFRKEGQNVTLSCEQNLNHDAMYWYRQDPGQGLRLIYYSQIVNDFQKGDIAEGYSVSREKKESFPLTVTSAQKNPTAFYLCATVNTEAFFGQGTRLTVV.

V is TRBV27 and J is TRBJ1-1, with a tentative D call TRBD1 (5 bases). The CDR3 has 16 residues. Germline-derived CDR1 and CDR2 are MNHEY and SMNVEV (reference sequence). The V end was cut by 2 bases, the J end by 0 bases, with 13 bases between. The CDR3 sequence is CASSLGLTALNTEAFF. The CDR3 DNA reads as TGTGCCAGCAGTTTAGGATTGACAGCCTTGAACACTGAAGCTTTCTTT.

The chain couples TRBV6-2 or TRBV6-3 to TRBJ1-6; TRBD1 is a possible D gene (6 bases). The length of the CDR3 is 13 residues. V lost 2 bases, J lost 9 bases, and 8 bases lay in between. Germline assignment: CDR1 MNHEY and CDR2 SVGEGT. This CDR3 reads CASSYQGGSPLHF. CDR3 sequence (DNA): TGTGCCAGCAGTTACCAAGGGGGTTCACCCCTCCACTTT.

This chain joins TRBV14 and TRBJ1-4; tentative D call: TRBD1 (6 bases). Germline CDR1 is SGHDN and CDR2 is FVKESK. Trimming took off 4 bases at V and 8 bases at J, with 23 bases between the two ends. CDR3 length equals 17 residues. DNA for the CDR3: TGTGCCAGCAGCCCCCGGGACACTACTCGGGCGCGGGAAAAACTGTTTTTT. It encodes CASSPRDTTRAREKLFF.

CDR3 sequence: CASSSSSGDGNQPQHF. The DNA of the CDR3 is TGTGCCAGCAGCTCGTCCTCAGGGGATGGCAATCAGCCCCAGCATTTT. The J gene is TRBJ1-5, the V gene TRBV7-2; TRBD1 might be the D (6 bases). V was clipped by 4 bases and J by 2 bases, with 15 bases between them. This CDR3 comprises 16 residues. Per germline, CDR1 SGHTA and CDR2 FQGNSA.

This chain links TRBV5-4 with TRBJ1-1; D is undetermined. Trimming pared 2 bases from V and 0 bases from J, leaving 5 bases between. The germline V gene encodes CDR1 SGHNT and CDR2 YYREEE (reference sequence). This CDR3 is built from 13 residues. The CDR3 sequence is CASSLRLNTEAFF. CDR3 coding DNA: TGTGCCAGCAGCTTACGGCTGAACACTGAAGCTTTCTTT.

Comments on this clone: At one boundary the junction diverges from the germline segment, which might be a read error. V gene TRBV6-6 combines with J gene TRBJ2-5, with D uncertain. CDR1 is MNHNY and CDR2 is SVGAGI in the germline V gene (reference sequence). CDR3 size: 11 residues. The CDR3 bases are TGTGCCAGCAGTTACCAAGATGGTTGGCACTTC. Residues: CASSYQDGWHF.

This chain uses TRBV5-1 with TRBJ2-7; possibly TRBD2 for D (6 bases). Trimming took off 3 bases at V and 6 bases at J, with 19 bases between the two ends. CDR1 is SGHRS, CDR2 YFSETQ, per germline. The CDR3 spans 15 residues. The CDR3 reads CASSWGRTGVSEQYF. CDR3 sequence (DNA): TGCGCCAGCAGCTGGGGACGGACGGGGGTGAGCGAGCAGTACTTC.

The CDR3 reads CASSPSAGELFF. In nucleotides, the CDR3 is TGTGCCAGCAGCCCCTCGGCCGGGGAGCTGTTTTTT. The gene calls are TRBV5-4 and TRBJ2-2, with D uncertain. The length of the CDR3 is 12 residues. With 4 bases removed from V and 6 bases from J, the gap between germline ends came to 7 bases. From germline, CDR1 is SGHNT and CDR2 YYREEE (reference sequence).

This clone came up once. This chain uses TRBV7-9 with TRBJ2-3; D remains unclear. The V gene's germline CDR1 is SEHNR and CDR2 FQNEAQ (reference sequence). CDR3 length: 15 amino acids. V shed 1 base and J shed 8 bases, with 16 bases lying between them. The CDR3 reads CASSLDGRLGSTQYF. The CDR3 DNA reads TGTGCCAGCAGCTTAGATGGGCGGTTGGGAAGTACGCAGTATTTT.